Following are 7 T cell receptor beta chains from one sample sequenced in a study of shared clonotypes between healthy human individuals. It was CD45RO-negative cells, positively selected for CCR7, that made up naive CD8 cells, with terminally differentiated effector memory CD45RA+ cells excluded. Produced via immunoSEQ multiplex PCR; TCRdb's table is partial and in-frame only. The sample has over 800,000 clones, more than 85% seen once. The sample taken for sequencing was naive CD8+ T cells sorted from blood. The receptors originated from a man aged 30-40 years in good health.

V usage is TRBV11-3 and J usage is TRBJ2-1, with a possible D match to TRBD1 (6 bases). CDR1 and CDR2 from the germline V gene are SGHNT and YENEEA. Trimming pared 5 bases from V and 3 bases from J, leaving 14 bases between. The CDR3 sequence is 15 residues long. The chain's CDR3 is CASSLSGVGYNEQFF. CDR3 nucleotides: TGTGCCAGCAGCCTTTCAGGGGTAGGCTACAATGAGCAGTTCTTC. Based on the CDR3 plus reference TRBV11-3 and TRBJ2-1, the full variable domain is EAGVVQSPRYKIIEKKQPVAFWCNPISGHNTLYWYLQNLGQGPELLIRYENEEAVDDSQLPKDRFSAERLKGVDSTLKIQPAELGDSAVYLCASSLSGVGYNEQFFGPGTRLTVL.

The chain combines TRBV29-1 with TRBJ2-5; 9 nucleotides line up with TRBD2. Trimming removed 6 bases from V and 5 bases from J; junction bases left unmatched: 13. The CDR3 loop spans 15 amino acids. The germline V gene has CDR1 SQVTM and CDR2 ANQGSEA. CDR3 DNA sequence: TGCAGCGTGGCGGGTAGCGGGAGTATTGTGGAGACCCAGTACTTC. Protein: CSVAGSGSIVETQYF.

To note about this clone: The identical CDR3 is also encoded by other nucleotide sequences in the sample. V and J are TRBV11-2 and TRBJ2-7; 7 bases fit TRBD2. The CDR3 covers 15 residues. Germline lookup yields CDR1 SGHAT and CDR2 FQNNGV. The junction had 4 bases not matched to a gene; V was cut back by 1 base and J by 1 base. CDR3 region: CASSLGLAGSYEQYF. Here the CDR3 DNA reads TGTGCCAGCAGCTTAGGATTAGCGGGTTCCTACGAGCAGTACTTC.

The chain couples TRBV4-1 to TRBJ2-3, with D perhaps TRBD1 (6 bases). In germline, CDR1 is MGHRA, CDR2 YSYEKL. This CDR3 is built from 16 residues. The V end was cut by 0 bases, the J end by 4 bases, with 14 bases between. In nucleotides, the CDR3 is TGCGCCAGCAGCCAAGAACTCTGGACAGTATCAGATACGCAGTATTTT. Translating gives CASSQELWTVSDTQYF.

CDR3 sequence (DNA): TGTGCCAGCAGTTTATCCCCCCTGACTGAAGCTTTCTTT. Protein: CASSLSPLTEAFF. The V gene is TRBV27, the J gene TRBJ1-1, with D unclear. Trimming took 0 bases from V and 5 from J, leaving 7 bases between them. Germline V gene sequence: CDR1 MNHEY, CDR2 SMNVEV (reference sequence). The CDR3 extends over 13 amino acids.

This rearrangement joins TRBV9 to TRBJ2-1; the match to TRBD2 covers 10 bases. CDR1 is SGDLS and CDR2 is YYNGEE in the germline V gene. The CDR3 contains 15 residues. V dropped 4 bases and J dropped 7; count of bases not matched to a gene: 8. The CDR3 spells CASSPEAGGRNEQFF. For the CDR3, the DNA is TGTGCCAGCAGCCCCGAAGCGGGAGGGCGAAATGAGCAGTTCTTC.

The chain links TRBV6-5 to TRBJ1-2; 10 bases fit TRBD1. V dropped 0 bases and J dropped 5; count of bases not matched to a gene: 6. Germline V CDR1 and CDR2: MNHEY, SVGAGI. The CDR3 length is 16 residues. The DNA of the CDR3 is TGTGCCAGCAGTTACTCTCCCGGGACAGGGGATTATGGCTACACCTTC. The encoded protein is CASSYSPGTGDYGYTF.